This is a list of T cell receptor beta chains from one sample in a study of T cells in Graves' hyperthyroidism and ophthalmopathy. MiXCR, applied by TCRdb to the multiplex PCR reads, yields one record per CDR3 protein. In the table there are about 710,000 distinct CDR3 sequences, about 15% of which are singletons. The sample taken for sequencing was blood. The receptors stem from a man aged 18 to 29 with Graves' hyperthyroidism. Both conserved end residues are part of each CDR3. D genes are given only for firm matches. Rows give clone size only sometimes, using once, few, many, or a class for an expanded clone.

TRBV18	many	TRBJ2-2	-	TGTGCCAGCTCACCAAGGCAGGGAGTCCCATTGAACACCGGGGAGCTGTTTTTT	CASSPRQGVPLNTGELFF
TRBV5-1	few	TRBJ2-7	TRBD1	TGCGCCAGCAGCCCGACAGGGGAAGGCTACGAGCAGTACTTC	CASSPTGEGYEQYF
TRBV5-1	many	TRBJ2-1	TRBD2	TGCGCCAGCAGCTTTCAGTCTAGCGGCTACAGGAATGAGCAGTTCTTC	CASSFQSSGYRNEQFF
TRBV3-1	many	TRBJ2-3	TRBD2	TGTGCCAGCAGTTCGACGCGTAGCGGGAGCCCAACAGATACGCAGTATTTT	CASSSTRSGSPTDTQYF
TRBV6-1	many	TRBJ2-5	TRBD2	TGTGCCAGCAGTCCCGATCCTCCGGGACTAGCGGGATGGGAGACCCAGTACTTC	CASSPDPPGLAGWETQYF
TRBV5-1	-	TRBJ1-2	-	TGCGCCAGCAGCTTGGTTGGAGGCACTCGCGGTGGCTACACCTTC	CASSLVGGTRGGYTF
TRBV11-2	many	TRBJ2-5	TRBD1	TGTGCCAGCAGCCCAATCGACAGGGGGGGAGAGACCCAGTACTTC	CASSPIDRGGETQYF
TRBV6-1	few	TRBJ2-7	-	TGTGCCAGCGAGGGGGACTCCTACGAGCAGTACTTC	CASEGDSYEQYF
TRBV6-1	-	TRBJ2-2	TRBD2	TGTGCCAGCAGTGAGGGACTAGCGGGAGCCGGGGAGCTGTTTTTT	CASSEGLAGAGELFF
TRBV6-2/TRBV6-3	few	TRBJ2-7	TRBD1	TGTGCCAGCAGTTATCGGGGACAGGGCTACGAGCAGTACTTC	CASSYRGQGYEQYF
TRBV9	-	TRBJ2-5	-	TGTGCCAGCAGCGTAGACAGGGTCGGTAGCGGGCAAGAGACCCAGTACTTC	CASSVDRVGSGQETQYF
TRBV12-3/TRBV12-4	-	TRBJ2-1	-	TGTGCCAGCAGTTTTATCAAGGGCTCCTACAATGAGCAGTTCTTC	CASSFIKGSYNEQFF
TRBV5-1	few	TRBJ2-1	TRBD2	TGCGCCAGCAGCTTGGAAGCCGGGAGGGCCAGGAATGAGCAGTTCTTC	CASSLEAGRARNEQFF
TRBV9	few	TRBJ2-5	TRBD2	TGTGCCAGCAGCGTAGCCCCATCCGGGACTAGCAAGACCCAGTACTTC	CASSVAPSGTSKTQYF
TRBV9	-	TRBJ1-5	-	TGTGCCAGCAGTAAACGGTCGGCGACCGCAGGAGGATATCAGCCCCAGCATTTT	CASSKRSATAGGYQPQHF
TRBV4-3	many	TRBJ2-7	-	TGCGCCAGCAGCCAAGATGTACAGGGACTAGAGCAGTACTTC	CASSQDVQGLEQYF
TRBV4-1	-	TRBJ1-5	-	TGCGCCAGCAGCCGAGGGGGGGTAAATCAGCCCCAGCATTTT	CASSRGGVNQPQHF
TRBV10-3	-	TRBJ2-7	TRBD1	TGTGCCATCAGTGGAGTAGGACAGGGGATCCACAAGCAGTACTTC	CAISGVGQGIHKQYF
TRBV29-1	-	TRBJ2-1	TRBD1	TGCAGCGCCAGAGGGCAGGGGGCGTACAATGAGCAGTTCTTC	CSARGQGAYNEQFF
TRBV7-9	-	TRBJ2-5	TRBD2	TGTGCCGACGGGACTAGCGTGGCCCAGTACTTC	CADGTSVAQYF
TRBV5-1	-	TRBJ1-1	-	TGCGCCAGCAGCTTGGATGGCATTCAGGACACTGAAGCTTTCTTT	CASSLDGIQDTEAFF
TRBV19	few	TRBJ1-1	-	TGTGCCAGTAAGCAGGGGCTGGGCACTGAAGCTTTCTTT	CASKQGLGTEAFF
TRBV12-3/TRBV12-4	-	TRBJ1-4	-	TGTGCCAGCAGTTCGGCGGGCGGTTTTAATGAAAAACTGTTTTTT	CASSSAGGFNEKLFF
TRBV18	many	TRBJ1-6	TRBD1	TGTGCCAGCTCACCAGAGGCAGGGGGAAATTCACCCCTCCACTTT	CASSPEAGGNSPLHF
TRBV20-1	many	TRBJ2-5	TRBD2	TGCAGTGCTAGACAAACTAGCGGGAGGGCAGAGACCCAGTACTTC	CSARQTSGRAETQYF
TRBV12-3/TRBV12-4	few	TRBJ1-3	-	TGTGCCACCCGAAAGGGGCTGAACTCTGGAAACACCATATATTTT	CATRKGLNSGNTIYF
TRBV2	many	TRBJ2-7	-	TGTGCCAGCAGTGAACAGGGGCAAGAGCAGTACTTC	CASSEQGQEQYF
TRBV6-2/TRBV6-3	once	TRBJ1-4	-	TGTGCCAGCAGTTATTCCGGGACTGGGGGTGAAAAACTGTTTTTT	CASSYSGTGGEKLFF
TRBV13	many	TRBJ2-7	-	TGTGCCAGCAGCTTAGAGGCTCGAAGCTCCTACGAGCAGTACTTC	CASSLEARSSYEQYF
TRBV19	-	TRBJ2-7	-	TGTGCCAGTACCTCAAATACCTACGAGCAGTACTTC	CASTSNTYEQYF
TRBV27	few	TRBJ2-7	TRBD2	TGTGCCAGCAGTTTTTCTGACCAGCGGGAGGGCTCCTACGAGCAGTACTTC	CASSFSDQREGSYEQYF
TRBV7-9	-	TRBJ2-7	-	TGTGCCAGCAGCCCAGACGACAGGACCTACGAGCAGTACTTC	CASSPDDRTYEQYF